The 27 T cell receptor beta chains below come from one sample, sequenced in a study of cytomegalovirus exposure and HLA in healthy donors. This PCR relied on a set of 60 Vbeta primers and 13 Jbeta primers. The data were produced by immunoSEQ multiplex PCR, yet TCRdb's version contains in-frame clones alone and is incomplete. Here the sample spans under 140,000 clones, roughly three quarters being singletons. Sequencing was done on a sample of PBMCs. The receptors were gathered from a man younger than 40 in good health and CMV-seropositive.

The table lists this clone with a few counts. The chain recombines TRBV23-1 with TRBJ2-2; perhaps TRBD2 as D (5 bases). TRBV23-1 is labeled an ORF, and its function is uncertain. This CDR3 spans 16 amino acids. V was shortened by 10 bases and J by 5 bases, with 23 bases between the two germline ends. This chain's CDR3 is CAKHTPPSPGTGELFF. The CDR3 DNA reads TGCGCCAAGCATACGCCACCGTCCCCGGGAACCGGGGAGCTGTTTTTT.

This clone was detected a few times. The rearrangement uses TRBV6-5 and TRBJ2-7; 10 bases map to TRBD2. The germline V gene has CDR1 MNHEY and CDR2 SVGAGI. V shed 5 bases, J shed 2 bases, and the junction held 6 bases outside the gene matches. This CDR3 contains 15 residues. The CDR3: CASSRGLAVTYEQYF. CDR3 DNA: TGTGCCAGCAGTCGCGGACTAGCGGTGACCTACGAGCAGTACTTC.

This clone has just one count. The chain joins TRBV19 to TRBJ1-5, with D uncertain. Looked up from germline, CDR1 is LNHDA and CDR2 is SQIVND (reference sequence). This CDR3 spans 15 amino acids. V was cut by 3 bases and J by 0 bases, with 9 bases left in between. The CDR3 spells CASSIGDYSNQPQHF. CDR3 sequence (DNA): TGTGCCAGTAGTATCGGGGATTATAGCAATCAGCCCCAGCATTTT.

The V and J genes are TRBV11-3 and TRBJ2-1; 7 bases match TRBD1. V lost 0 bases and J lost 4; bases outside the gene matches: 3. The CDR3 is made up of 15 amino acids. The germline V gene has CDR1 SGHNT and CDR2 YENEEA. This chain's CDR3 is CASSLDGTEYNEQFF. CDR3 nucleotides: TGTGCCAGCAGCTTAGACGGGACAGAGTACAATGAGCAGTTCTTC.

The chain links TRBV9 to TRBJ2-3; no firm D call. The germline gives CDR1 SGDLS, CDR2 YYNGEE. The CDR3 runs 15 residues. Trimming removed 0 bases at V and 3 bases at J, with 11 bases between. The CDR3 is CASSVAPGRTDTQYF. As DNA, the CDR3 is TGTGCCAGCAGCGTAGCACCTGGGCGAACAGATACGCAGTATTTT.

This rearrangement joins TRBV5-4 to TRBJ1-2, with D maybe TRBD1 (6 bases). Germline CDR1 and CDR2: SGHNT and YYREEE (reference sequence). The CDR3 runs 15 residues. The V end lost 0 bases, the J end lost 6 bases, and 15 bases lay between the germline ends. The CDR3 nucleotides read TGTGCCAGCAGCTTGGTCCCAGGGGACGAACATGGCTACACCTTC. Its protein is CASSLVPGDEHGYTF.

Only a few counts were recorded for this clone. The rearrangement joins TRBV10-3 to TRBJ2-1; D unresolved. This CDR3 is built from 15 residues. Trimming cost V 0 bases and J 4 bases, with 10 bases left between them. Germline CDR1 is ENHRY and CDR2 is SYGVKD. CDR3 bases: TGTGCCATCAGTGAGTCGATCGCGGCTTACAATGAGCAGTTCTTC. It codes for CAISESIAAYNEQFF.

The rearrangement joins TRBV28 to TRBJ2-3; 9 nucleotides align to TRBD1. Germline CDR1 and CDR2: MDHEN and SYDVKM. The CDR3 sequence is 14 residues long. V shed 5 bases, J shed 3 bases, and the junction held 3 bases outside the gene matches. The CDR3 reads CASSMGQGTDTQYF. CDR3 nucleotides: TGTGCCAGCAGTATGGGACAGGGTACAGATACGCAGTATTTT.

This chain joins TRBV5-1 and TRBJ2-3; 12 bases are shared with TRBD2. This CDR3 contains 15 residues. J lost 5 bases, V lost 6 bases, and 7 bases had no gene match. CDR1 is SGHRS, CDR2 YFSETQ, per germline. CDR3 loop: CASNSGTSGQDTQYF. Here the CDR3 DNA reads TGCGCCAGCAATTCAGGGACTAGCGGGCAAGATACGCAGTATTTT.

This clone came up once. The CDR3 DNA sequence: TGCAGCGTTCACATGGGGACAGACCTAGGTGGCTACACCTTC. This encodes CSVHMGTDLGGYTF. V and J are TRBV29-1 and TRBJ1-2, with 7 bases that match TRBD1. V lost 5 bases and J lost 7; bases outside the gene matches: 13. The germline V gene encodes CDR1 SQVTM and CDR2 ANQGSEA. The CDR3 contains 14 residues. The complete variable domain, with remaining parts taken from reference TRBV29-1 and TRBJ1-2, reads SAVISQKPSRDICQRGTSLTIQCQVDSQVTMMFWYRQQPGQSLTLIATANQGSEATYESGFVIDKFPISRPNLTFSTLTVSNMSPEDSSIYLCSVHMGTDLGGYTFGSGTRLTVV.

The chain links TRBV9 to TRBJ2-1, with TRBD1 matching 7 bases. This CDR3 spans 16 amino acids. CDR1 SGDLS and CDR2 YYNGEE come from the germline V gene. Losses at the gene ends were 0 bases for V and 1 base for J; bases not matched to a gene: 4. The CDR3 loop reads CASSVGDSGSYNEQFF. DNA of the CDR3: TGTGCCAGCAGCGTAGGGGACAGTGGATCCTACAATGAGCAGTTCTTC.

The rearrangement uses TRBV4-3 and TRBJ2-5; 7 positions match TRBD1. Germline values: CDR1 LGHNA, CDR2 YSLEER. The CDR3 length is 13 residues. V shed 0 bases and J 14 bases; nucleotides not matched to a gene: 9. CDR3 sequence reads: CASSQDRDSLYYF. In DNA, the CDR3 is TGCGCCAGCAGCCAAGATAGGGACAGCCTATACTACTTC.

This chain links TRBV10-2 with TRBJ2-5; possible D gene TRBD1, 6 bases. Germline V gives CDR1 WSHSY, CDR2 SAAADI. Between the trimmed V and J ends, which lost 2 bases and 3 bases, there was a span of 7 bases. The CDR3 spans 13 residues. CDR3 sequence: CASSENREETQYF. For the CDR3, the DNA is TGCGCCAGCAGTGAGAACAGGGAAGAGACCCAGTACTTC.

The chain joins TRBV30 to TRBJ1-1; D call uncertain. CDR3 length: 13 amino acids. Germline V gives CDR1 GTSNPN, CDR2 SVGIG (reference sequence). Between the trimmed V and J ends, which lost 0 bases and 5 bases, there was a span of 10 bases. The CDR3 sequence: CAWSVDGRTEAFF. CDR3 nucleotides: TGTGCCTGGAGTGTAGATGGGAGGACTGAAGCTTTCTTT.

The genes are TRBV12-5 and TRBJ2-2, with a possible D match to TRBD1 (6 bases). This CDR3 region has 18 residues. V dropped 7 bases and J dropped 0 bases, with 21 bases sitting between them. Germline-derived CDR1 and CDR2 are LGHNT and FRNRAP. The CDR3 loop is CASDLKNRTAPNTGELFF. As DNA, the CDR3 is TGTGCTAGTGATCTCAAGAACCGGACAGCTCCGAACACCGGGGAGCTGTTTTTT.

V usage is TRBV15 and J usage is TRBJ1-2, with no clear D. Germline CDR1 LNHNV, CDR2 YYDKDF (reference sequence). This CDR3 contains 14 residues. V lost 0 bases to trimming and J lost 5 bases, with 10 bases between them. DNA of the CDR3: TGTGCCACCAGCAGAGATTCGGGAGGGTATGGCTACACCTTC. Protein sequence: CATSRDSGGYGYTF.

The rearrangement links TRBV4-2 to TRBJ1-2; TRBD1 might be the D (6 bases). Trimming removed 2 bases at V and 5 bases at J, with 15 bases between. Germline CDR1 is LGHNA and CDR2 is YNFKEQ. The CDR3 length is 15 residues. CDR3 region: CASSQNPDRLYGYTF. The CDR3 DNA reads TGTGCCAGCAGCCAAAATCCTGACAGGCTTTATGGCTACACCTTC.

The chain is built from TRBV19 and TRBJ2-1, with 9 nucleotides matching TRBD1. The CDR3 totals 16 residues. The trim removed 5 bases at V and 0 bases at J, leaving 5 bases unmatched. Germline V gene lookup returns CDR1 LNHDA and CDR2 SQIVND (reference sequence). In DNA, the CDR3 is TGTGCCAGTAGTTTAACAGGGGGCTACTCCTACAATGAGCAGTTCTTC. Translated: CASSLTGGYSYNEQFF.

The rearrangement links TRBV4-1 to TRBJ2-3; a weak D match, TRBD2 (6 bases). This CDR3 has 14 amino acids. V shed 0 bases and J shed 3 bases, with 7 bases lying between them. The germline V gene encodes CDR1 MGHRA and CDR2 YSYEKL. The CDR3 loop reads CASSQERGTDTQYF. The CDR3 DNA reads as TGCGCCAGCAGCCAAGAGCGGGGAACAGATACGCAGTATTTT.

This clone was seen a single time. J is TRBJ1-1 and V is TRBV11-2; TRBD1 might be the D (6 bases). CDR1 SGHAT and CDR2 FQNNGV come from the germline V gene. The germline V and J ends were trimmed by 5 bases and 1 base, with 14 bases remaining between them. This CDR3 spans 15 amino acids. The CDR3 coding sequence is TGTGCCAGCAGCCAAACGCGGGGGGCGAACACTGAAGCTTTCTTT. This gives the protein CASSQTRGANTEAFF. Full variable domain (outside the CDR3, taken from reference TRBV11-2 and TRBJ1-1): EAGVAQSPRYKIIEKRQSVAFWCNPISGHATLYWYQQILGQGPKLLIQFQNNGVVDDSQLPKDRFSAERLKGVDSTLKIQPAKLEDSAVYLCASSQTRGANTEAFFGQGTRLTVV.

The chain is built from TRBV25-1 and TRBJ2-3; possibly TRBD2 for D (6 bases). The CDR3 has 13 residues. From germline, CDR1 is MGHDK and CDR2 SYGVNS. Trimming left V 7 bases short and J 9 bases short, with 17 bases between. The CDR3 coding sequence is TGTGCCAGCAATAGGCGGGGCCGCTCCACGCAGTATTTT. Protein product: CASNRRGRSTQYF.

The chain joins TRBV5-6 to TRBJ2-3; maybe TRBD2 (5 bases). The V end lost 1 base, the J end lost 3 bases, and 6 bases lay between the germline ends. Germline V gene lookup returns CDR1 SGHDT and CDR2 YYEEEE. The length of the CDR3 is 13 residues. The CDR3: CASSLRGTDTQYF. CDR3 DNA: TGTGCCAGCAGCTTGAGAGGGACAGATACGCAGTATTTT.

In this sample, this clone turned up a few times. The chain couples TRBV19 to TRBJ2-2; 8 nucleotides line up with TRBD2. The CDR3 has 13 amino acids. The ends lost 5 bases at V and 8 bases at J; junction bases unmatched: 4. Germline loops: CDR1 LNHDA, CDR2 SQIVND (reference sequence). DNA for the CDR3: TGTGCCAGTAGTGGACTAGCTTCAGGGGAGCTGTTTTTT. This encodes CASSGLASGELFF.

V is TRBV4-3 and J is TRBJ1-3; the match to TRBD1 covers 10 bases. The J segment lost 4 bases and the V segment lost 4 bases, leaving 7 bases of the junction unmatched. Looked up from germline, CDR1 is LGHNA and CDR2 is YSLEER. This CDR3 is built from 16 residues. The CDR3 loop reads CASSRTGTGVGNTIYF. Here the CDR3 DNA reads TGCGCCAGCAGCCGAACAGGGACAGGGGTCGGAAACACCATATATTTT.

In the case of this clone: A read error may account for a junction end that differs from germline. The chain combines TRBV4-1 with TRBJ1-3, with 8 bases identical to TRBD1. There are 14 residues in the CDR3. The germline V gene has CDR1 MGHRA and CDR2 YSYEKL. CDR3 residues: CASSQGQGAYTTYF. The CDR3 DNA sequence: TGCGCCAGCAGCCAAGGGCAGGGGGCATACACCACATATTTT.

The J gene is TRBJ2-5, the V gene TRBV4-2; the D gene is possibly TRBD2 (6 bases). The germline V gene encodes CDR1 LGHNA and CDR2 YNFKEQ. The V gene lost 1 base and the J gene lost 4 bases, with 16 bases spanning the gap. The length of the CDR3 is 16 residues. The CDR3 protein is CASSQGGERSRETQYF. CDR3 in DNA: TGTGCCAGCAGCCAAGGGGGGGAGCGTTCGCGAGAGACCCAGTACTTC.

This chain joins TRBV11-2 and TRBJ1-2; a weak D match, TRBD1 (5 bases). This CDR3 region has 13 residues. Trimming took 5 bases from V and 4 from J, leaving 11 bases between them. The germline V gene encodes CDR1 SGHAT and CDR2 FQNNGV. CDR3 coding DNA: TGTGCCAGCAGCCATGACAGAACCTATGGCTACACCTTC. This sequence encodes CASSHDRTYGYTF.